Below, 5 T cell receptor beta chains from the same sample are listed, as sequenced in a study of shared clonotypes between healthy human individuals. Sequencing used immunoSEQ multiplex PCR; TCRdb keeps in-frame clones, though not all of them. Here the sample spans about 2.3 million clones, about 92% being singletons. Sequenced input: naive CD4+ T cells from PBMCs. Subset in this sample: CD45RA+ positively selected. These TCRs come from a man younger than 35 in good health. Some clones in this sample may be carry-over from other donors' samples.

The chain has TRBV2 and TRBJ1-5; D unresolved. CDR1 and CDR2 from the germline V gene are SNHLY and FYNNEI. V was clipped by 8 bases and J by 2 bases, with 16 bases between them. This CDR3 has 15 residues. CDR3 protein: CASQRGDSGNQPQHF. In DNA form, the CDR3 reads TGTGCCAGCCAACGAGGAGATTCGGGCAATCAGCCCCAGCATTTT.

About this clone: This same CDR3 is encoded by further DNA sequences in the sample. The chain carries TRBV7-3 and TRBJ2-7; the D gene is possibly TRBD2 (5 bases). V was cut by 5 bases and J by 1 base, with 9 bases left in between. Germline lookup yields CDR1 SGHTA and CDR2 FQGTGA. This CDR3 spans 13 amino acids. The CDR3 reads CASSPPGSYEQYF. The CDR3 bases are TGTGCCAGCAGCCCTCCGGGGTCCTACGAGCAGTACTTC.

The rearrangement joins TRBV5-5 to TRBJ1-1, with TRBD1 as a possible D gene (5 bases). The V gene lost 2 bases and the J gene lost 3 bases, with 20 bases spanning the gap. This CDR3 has 17 residues. Germline loops: CDR1 SGHKS, CDR2 YYEKEE (reference sequence). The CDR3 bases are TGTGCCAGCAGCTTCTCATCGGGACCCCTTACCTACACTGAAGCTTTCTTT. As protein: CASSFSSGPLTYTEAFF.

This chain links TRBV28 with TRBJ1-3; D not certain. Trimming took off 6 bases at V and 0 bases at J, with 18 bases between the two ends. Looked up from germline, CDR1 is MDHEN and CDR2 is SYDVKM. This CDR3 contains 17 residues. The CDR3 sequence is CASSPPLFYRSGNTIYF. In DNA, the CDR3 is TGTGCCAGCAGCCCCCCTCTCTTCTACCGCTCTGGAAACACCATATATTTT.

The DNA of the CDR3 is TGTGCCAGCGTAAGGGAAACTATTAACTATGGCTACACCTTC. Translating it yields CASVRETINYGYTF. The V and J genes are TRBV2 and TRBJ1-2; D uncertain. This CDR3 spans 14 amino acids. Germline-derived CDR1 and CDR2 are SNHLY and FYNNEI. V was shortened by 8 bases and J by 1 base, with 14 bases between the two germline ends.